Each of the 16 T cell receptor beta chains below was sequenced from the same sample in a study of blood T cells in healthy people across ages. Using a J-beta primer mix together with a sample-barcoded 5' primer, a second PCR was run for roughly 6 to 11 cycles. MiXCR, run by TCRdb on the 5' RACE reads, gives a single entry per CDR3 protein. The top ten hold around 7.7% of the sample, which has 1.5 million to 2 million distinct CDR3 sequences, roughly 27% seen once. What was sequenced was blood. Receptors were obtained from a woman under 40 in good health.

The rearrangement links TRBV12-3 or TRBV12-4 to TRBJ2-7; 7 nucleotides align to TRBD1. Trimming at V came to 5 bases and at J to 4 bases, leaving 11 bases not matched to a gene. This CDR3 is 15 amino acids long. The CDR3: CASSRVPGQIYEQYF. The CDR3 DNA reads as TGTGCCAGCAGTCGTGTCCCGGGACAGATTTACGAGCAGTACTTC.

For this clonotype: This may be a read error: a much more frequent sequence differs by one nucleotide. The genes are TRBV4-1 and TRBJ2-1; the match to TRBD2 covers 12 bases. Per the germline V gene, CDR1 is MGHRA and CDR2 is YSYEKL. The CDR3 has 17 residues. The CDR3 nucleotides read TGCGCCAGCAGCCAAGATCAGTGGACTAGCGGGGCAGGGGAGCGGTTCTTC. Amino acids: CASSQDQWTSGAGERFF.

CDR3 nucleotide sequence: TGTGCCATCAGCCTCGGAAGCACTGAAGCTTTCTTT. Its protein is CAISLGSTEAFF. The rearrangement links TRBV10-3 to TRBJ1-1, with no clear D. The CDR3 length is 12 residues. V was pared by 6 bases and J by 4 bases, with 9 bases between. CDR1 is ENHRY, CDR2 SYGVKD, per germline.

The table lists this clonotype with many counts. J is TRBJ2-6 and V is TRBV5-1; a weak D match, TRBD2 (6 bases). The V gene lost 4 bases and the J gene lost 0 bases, with 14 bases spanning the gap. Germline loops: CDR1 SGHRS, CDR2 YFSETQ. CDR3 length: 17 residues. Written as DNA, the CDR3 is TGCGCCAGCAGCCCCCGGGACTTCAACTCTGGGGCCAACGTCCTGACTTTC. Its protein product is CASSPRDFNSGANVLTF.

This clonotype was recorded a few times. The genes are TRBV29-1 and TRBJ2-5, with 10 positions matching TRBD2. The CDR3 extends over 16 amino acids. CDR1 is SQVTM and CDR2 is ANQGSEA in the germline V gene. Losses at the gene ends were 6 bases for V and 0 bases for J; bases not matched to a gene: 10. DNA of the CDR3: TGCAGCGTGGCCCCCCGGAGCGGGGGGGACCAAGAGACCCAGTACTTC. Protein sequence: CSVAPRSGGDQETQYF.

This chain connects TRBV29-1 to TRBJ1-4; D is unresolved. The CDR3 is 14 amino acids. V lost 5 bases, J lost 0 bases, and 10 bases lay in between. Germline V gives CDR1 SQVTM, CDR2 ANQGSEA. The CDR3 is CSVLFTATNEKLFF. In DNA form, the CDR3 reads TGCAGCGTTCTCTTTACCGCAACTAATGAAAAACTGTTTTTT.

This clonotype was seen a handful of times. The gene calls are TRBV7-2 and TRBJ2-3, with D maybe TRBD2 (5 bases). Trimming took 5 bases from V and 0 from J, leaving 24 bases between them. This CDR3 region has 19 residues. CDR1 is SGHTA, CDR2 FQGNSA, per germline. The DNA of the CDR3 is TGTGCCAGCAGCCCCGGGGTGGTGGGCGGAACTCTAAGCACAGATACGCAGTATTTT. It specifies CASSPGVVGGTLSTDTQYF.

This clonotype has more than one count but fewer than ten. The chain recombines TRBV20-1 with TRBJ2-7; possibly TRBD2 for D (6 bases). The end of the DNA fits TRBJ2-5 better, so the J call may be wrong. The CDR3 consists of 14 residues. The V gene's germline CDR1 is DFQATT and CDR2 SNEGSKA (reference sequence). The CDR3 loop is CSARGDVPGVTQYF. The CDR3 nucleotides read TGCAGTGCTAGAGGCGATGTTCCGGGGGTGACCCAGTACTTC.

The chain has TRBV2 and TRBJ2-1; D not certain. Germline CDR1 is SNHLY and CDR2 is FYNNEI. CDR3 size: 14 residues. V was pared by 7 bases and J by 6 bases, with 16 bases between. For the CDR3, the DNA is TGTGCCAGCAATATTAGGACGGGCACCAATGAGCAGTTCTTC. It specifies CASNIRTGTNEQFF. Looking up the rest from reference TRBV2 and TRBJ2-1 gives the full variable domain: EPEVTQTPSHQVTQMGQEVILRCVPISNHLYFYWYRQILGQKVEFLVSFYNNEISEKSEIFDDQFSVERPDGSNFTLKIRSTKLEDSAMYFCASNIRTGTNEQFFGPGTRLTVL.

This clonotype appeared a few times. This chain connects TRBV10-3 to TRBJ1-5; no clear D. The germline gives CDR1 ENHRY, CDR2 SYGVKD. V was trimmed by 3 bases and J by 4 bases, leaving 7 bases between them. This CDR3 contains 13 residues. DNA for the CDR3: TGTGCCATCAGTGACCCGGGGAATCAGCCCCAGCATTTT. Protein product: CAISDPGNQPQHF.

There are a few counts of this clonotype. The chain has TRBV7-8 and TRBJ2-7; D ambiguous. CDR1 and CDR2 (germline): SGHVS, FQNEAQ. Trimming cost V 4 bases and J 2 bases, with 15 bases left between them. This CDR3 has 15 amino acids. Here the CDR3 reads CASSSPLTLPYEQYF. The CDR3 DNA reads as TGTGCCAGCAGCTCGCCGCTAACTCTCCCCTACGAGCAGTACTTC.

This clonotype showed up just a few times. The chain employs TRBV5-1 and TRBJ2-1; 9 nucleotides line up with TRBD1. This CDR3 is built from 15 residues. In germline, CDR1 is SGHRS, CDR2 YFSETQ. The trim removed 2 bases at V and 9 bases at J, leaving 9 bases unmatched. CDR3 DNA: TGCGCCAGCAGCTTAGACACCGGGACAGGGACTGAGCAGTTCTTC. This translates into CASSLDTGTGTEQFF.

Remarks on this clonotype: At one of its ends the junction is not consistent with the germline gene, which may arise from a read error. J is TRBJ2-1 and V is TRBV4-2; 15 bases are shared with TRBD2. The CDR3 length is 16 residues. Per the germline V gene, CDR1 is LGHNA and CDR2 is YNFKEQ. The CDR3 here is CAGSALGLAGGGGQFF. The DNA of the CDR3 is TGTGCCGGCAGCGCCTTGGGACTAGCGGGGGGAGGTGGGCAGTTCTTC.

The sample holds many counts of this clonotype. The chain is built from TRBV6-5 and TRBJ1-2, with TRBD1 identical over 8 bases. V lost 10 bases, J lost 2 bases, and 6 bases stayed unmatched. CDR3 length: 13 residues. Germline loops: CDR1 MNHEY, CDR2 SVGAGI. CDR3 sequence reads: CAIGGDRNYGYTF. DNA for the CDR3: TGTGCCATCGGCGGGGACAGGAACTATGGCTACACCTTC.

This clonotype was counted a single time. The V and J genes are TRBV7-8 and TRBJ2-4; the match to TRBD2 covers 10 bases. Germline values: CDR1 SGHVS, CDR2 FQNEAQ. This CDR3 has 14 residues. V shed 4 bases and J 13 bases; nucleotides not matched to a gene: 10. CDR3 sequence: CASSSTSGEDEQYF. The CDR3 DNA reads as TGTGCCAGCAGCTCCACTAGCGGGGAGGATGAGCAGTACTTC. Filled out from reference TRBV7-8 and TRBJ2-4, the complete variable domain reads GAGVSQSPRYKVAKRGQDVALRCDPISGHVSLFWYQQALGQGPEFLTYFQNEAQLDKSGLPSDRFFAERPEGSVSTLKIQRTQQEDSAVYLCASSSTSGEDEQYFGAGTRLSVL.

The chain uses TRBV7-8 and TRBJ2-3; D gene uncertain. CDR1 and CDR2 (germline): SGHVS, FQNEAQ. With 0 bases removed from V and 4 bases from J, the gap between germline ends came to 8 bases. This CDR3 has 14 residues. The CDR3 reads CASSLAIGADTQYF. The DNA for the CDR3 is TGTGCCAGCAGCTTAGCGATCGGTGCAGATACGCAGTATTTT.